What follows describes a single T cell receptor beta chain. Its antigen is not identified. Per germline, CDR1 MGHRA and CDR2 YSYEKL. This CDR3 region has 13 residues. Deletions cut 3 bases from V and 5 bases from J, with 10 bases between. These data come from a study of identical twins. Points from the study as a whole: Monozygotic twins shared more out-of-frame TCR alpha than recombination models predicted. Within beta out-of-frame sequences, the excess sharing observed between twins was weaker.

A universal primer site was incorporated via template switching, and the cDNA contained unique molecular identifiers. TCRdb redid the calling of the 5' RACE reads with MiXCR, one entry per CDR3 protein. This table holds 250,000 to 350,000 distinct CDR3 sequences, around 8.8% found once. The same sample was also used in a study of yellow fever vaccine responses in identical twins.

The chain employs TRBV4-1 and TRBJ2-5; D may be TRBD2 (6 bases). The source is a woman aged 18-29 years in good health. Sequences were obtained from memory (CD45RO+) T cells sorted from blood. CDR3 coding DNA: TGCGCCAGCAGCCAGTGGGCGGGGGAGACCCAGTACTTC. Translated, it gives CASSQWAGETQYF.